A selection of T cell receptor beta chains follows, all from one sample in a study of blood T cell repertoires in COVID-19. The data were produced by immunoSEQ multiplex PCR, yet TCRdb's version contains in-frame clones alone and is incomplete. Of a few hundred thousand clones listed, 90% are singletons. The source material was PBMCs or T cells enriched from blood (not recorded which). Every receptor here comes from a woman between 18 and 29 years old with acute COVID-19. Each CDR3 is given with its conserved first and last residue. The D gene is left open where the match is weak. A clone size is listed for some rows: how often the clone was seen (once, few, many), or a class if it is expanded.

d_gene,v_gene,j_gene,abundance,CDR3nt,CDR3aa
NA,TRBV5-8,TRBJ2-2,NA,TGTGCCAGCAGCTTTATGAGCGGCTTGAACACCGGGGAGCTGTTTTTT,CASSFMSGLNTGELFF
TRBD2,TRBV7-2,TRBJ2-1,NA,TGTGCCAGCAGCTTCCGGTCGGGAGGGCCCGATGAGCAGTTCTTC,CASSFRSGGPDEQFF
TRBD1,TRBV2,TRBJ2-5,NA,TGTGCCAGCAGTGGCGGGGACAGGGAGACCCAGTACTTC,CASSGGDRETQYF
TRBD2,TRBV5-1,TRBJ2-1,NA,TGCGCCAGCAGCCTAGGACCGGGACTAGCGGGAGAGGGCTCCTACAATGAGCAGTTCTTC,CASSLGPGLAGEGSYNEQFF
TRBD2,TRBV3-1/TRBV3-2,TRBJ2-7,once,TGTGCCAGCAGCCCCCGCTCCGGGAGGCCTTTGTACGAGCAGTACTTC,CASSPRSGRPLYEQYF
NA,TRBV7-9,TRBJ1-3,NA,TGTGCCAGCAGCTTCTCTGTCTCTGGAAACACCATATATTTT,CASSFSVSGNTIYF
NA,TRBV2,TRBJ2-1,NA,TGTGCCACATGGACAGACTCCTACAATGAGCAGTTCTTC,CATWTDSYNEQFF
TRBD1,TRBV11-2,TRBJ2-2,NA,TGTGCCAGCAGCTTAGATTGGCAGGGGGCCTGGACAGAAGGGGCCGGGGAGCTGTTTTTT,CASSLDWQGAWTEGAGELFF
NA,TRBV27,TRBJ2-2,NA,TGTGCCAGCAGTCATACCAGGAGCGGATTCGGGGAGCTGTTTTTT,CASSHTRSGFGELFF
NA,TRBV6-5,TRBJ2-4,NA,TGTGCCAGCAGACTGGGGGCTGGGAACATTCAGTACTTC,CASRLGAGNIQYF
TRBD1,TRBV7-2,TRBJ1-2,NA,TGTGCCGCAACGGGACAGGGCATCTATGGCTACACCTTC,CAATGQGIYGYTF
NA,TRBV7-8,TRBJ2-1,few,TGTGCCAGCACGGCCTACAGGGGAGGCTCCTACAATGAGCAGTTCTTC,CASTAYRGGSYNEQFF
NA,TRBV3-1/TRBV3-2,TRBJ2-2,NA,TGTGCCAGCAGGCCAAGACTTAGCGCCCCCCCCTACACCGGGGAGCTGTTTTTT,CASRPRLSAPPYTGELFF
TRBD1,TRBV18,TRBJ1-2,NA,TGTGCCAGCTCACCAGACAGGGATGGCTACACCTTC,CASSPDRDGYTF
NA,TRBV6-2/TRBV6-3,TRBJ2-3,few,TGTGCCAGCAGTTTCGTGGGAGACAGGACTACGCAGTATTTT,CASSFVGDRTTQYF
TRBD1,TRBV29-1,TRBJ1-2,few,TGCAGCGCGAAAACGGGACAGGGGGACATTGGCTACACCTTC,CSAKTGQGDIGYTF
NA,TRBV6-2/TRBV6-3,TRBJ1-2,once,TGTGCCAGCAGTTCGCAGACTAACTATGGCTACACCTTC,CASSSQTNYGYTF
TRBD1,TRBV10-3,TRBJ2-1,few,TGTGCCATCAGTGACCAACAGGGGGCGCGAGGCAATGAGCAGTTCTTC,CAISDQQGARGNEQFF
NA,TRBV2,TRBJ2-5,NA,TGTGCCAGGAGAAAAGAGACCCAGTACTTC,CARRKETQYF
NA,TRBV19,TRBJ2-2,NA,TGTGCCAGTAGTATAGCTAGGGAGGACACCGGGGAGCTGTTTTTT,CASSIAREDTGELFF
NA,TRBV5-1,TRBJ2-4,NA,TGCGCCAGCAGCTCGGTCAATCTAGCCAAAAACATTCAGTACTTC,CASSSVNLAKNIQYF
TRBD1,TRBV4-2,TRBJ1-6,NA,TGTGCCAGCAGCCAACGGACAGGGAGTGGTAGTAATTCACCCCTCCACTTT,CASSQRTGSGSNSPLHF
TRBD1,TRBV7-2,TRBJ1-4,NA,TGTGCCAGCAGCCCAGACAGGGGCGATGAAAAACTGTTTTTT,CASSPDRGDEKLFF
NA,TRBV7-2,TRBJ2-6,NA,TGTGCCAGCAGCCCGACAGTGACTCCGCTCTCTGGGGCCAACGTCCTGACTTTC,CASSPTVTPLSGANVLTF
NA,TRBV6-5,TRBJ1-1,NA,TGTGCCAGCACCCGAAGGTGGGGGGACACTGAAGCTTTCTTT,CASTRRWGDTEAFF
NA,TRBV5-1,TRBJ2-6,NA,TGCGCCAGCAGCTTGTCACCACAGGGATCGGGGGCCAACGTCCTGACTTTC,CASSLSPQGSGANVLTF
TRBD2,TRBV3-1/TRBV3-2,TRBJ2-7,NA,TGTGCCAGCAGCCAAGAGGCCTTACTAGCGGGAGCTGACGAGCAGTACTTC,CASSQEALLAGADEQYF
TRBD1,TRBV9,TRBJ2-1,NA,TGTGCCAGCAGCGTAGACTATACCGGGACAGGGGGCTTCGATGAGCAGTTCTTC,CASSVDYTGTGGFDEQFF
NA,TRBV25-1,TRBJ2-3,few,TGTGCCAGCAGTGAGGAGGGAGTAACCACAGATACGCAGTATTTT,CASSEEGVTTDTQYF
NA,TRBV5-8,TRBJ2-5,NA,TGTGCCAGCAGCTTGTCATGGTCTCCGGGAGAGGAGACCCAGTACTTC,CASSLSWSPGEETQYF
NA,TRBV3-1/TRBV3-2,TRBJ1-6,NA,TGTGCCAGCAGCCTCGAGTACTCCTATAATTCACCCCTCCACTTT,CASSLEYSYNSPLHF
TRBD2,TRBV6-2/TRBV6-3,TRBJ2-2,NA,TGTGCCAGCAGTTACGGGACTCTAGCGGGAGCTCCCGGGGAGCTGTTTTTT,CASSYGTLAGAPGELFF
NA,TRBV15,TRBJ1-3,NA,TGTGCCACCAGCAGAGAATACCAGCCAGGGGTAGCGGGAAACACCATATATTTT,CATSREYQPGVAGNTIYF
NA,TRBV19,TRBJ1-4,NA,TGTGCCAGTAGATCGCAGCGAAACATCGAAAAACTGTTTTTT,CASRSQRNIEKLFF
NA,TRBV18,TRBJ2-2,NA,TGTGCCAGCTCACCACGAGGGAGTGACACCGGGGAGCTGTTTTTT,CASSPRGSDTGELFF
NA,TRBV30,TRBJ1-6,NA,TGTGCCTGGAGTGTATGGGAGGGTTTGGATTCACCCCTCCACTTT,CAWSVWEGLDSPLHF
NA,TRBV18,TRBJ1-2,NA,TGTGCCAGCTCACCTACAGGGTTGGCTACCTTC,CASSPTGLATF
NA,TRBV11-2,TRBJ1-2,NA,TGTGCCAGCACCATCGCAGGGTCTGGAAATGGCTACACCTTC,CASTIAGSGNGYTF
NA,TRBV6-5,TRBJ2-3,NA,TGTGCCAGCAGTTACCCCCACTATAATAGCACAGATACGCAGTATTTT,CASSYPHYNSTDTQYF
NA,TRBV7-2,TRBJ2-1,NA,TGTGCCAGCAGCTTATTAGCCTCAACATACAATGAGCAGTTCTTC,CASSLLASTYNEQFF
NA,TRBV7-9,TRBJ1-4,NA,TGTGCCAGCAGCGAGGACACAGGGCGGGAAAAACTGTTTTTT,CASSEDTGREKLFF
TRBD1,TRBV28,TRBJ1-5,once,TGTGCCAGCAGTGGCAGGGGGACGTTTAAGCCCCAGCATTTT,CASSGRGTFKPQHF
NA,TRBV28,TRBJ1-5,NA,TGTGCCAGCAGCCACAATCAGCCCCAGCATTTT,CASSHNQPQHF
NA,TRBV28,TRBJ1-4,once,TGTGCCAGCAGTTTGGGAGGTTGGCTGTTTTTT,CASSLGGWLFF
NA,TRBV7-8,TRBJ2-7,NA,TGTGCCAGCAGCCGCCTTGCAGGGGAGGGCGAGCAGTACTTC,CASSRLAGEGEQYF
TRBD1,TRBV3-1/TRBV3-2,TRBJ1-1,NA,TGTGCCAGCTGCCAGGGGGGGTTTCGAACTGAAGCTTTCTTT,CASCQGGFRTEAFF
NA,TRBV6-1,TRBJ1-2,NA,TGTGCCAGCAGTGAGAGGGTGTGGAGTGGCTACACCTTC,CASSERVWSGYTF
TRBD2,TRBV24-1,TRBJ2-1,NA,TGTGCCACCGCTCGGGCTAGCGGGGCCCCCAATGAGCAGTTCTTC,CATARASGAPNEQFF
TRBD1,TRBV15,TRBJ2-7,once,TGTGCCACCAGCAGAGAGACTAGGACAGGGCTTAACGAGCAGTACTTC,CATSRETRTGLNEQYF
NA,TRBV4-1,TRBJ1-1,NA,TGCGCCAGCAGCCAAGATCCCCCGGGGAACACTGAAGCTTTCTTT,CASSQDPPGNTEAFF
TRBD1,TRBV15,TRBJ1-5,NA,TGTGCCACCAGCAGAGATCAGGGGGCCTGGCCCCAGCATTTT,CATSRDQGAWPQHF
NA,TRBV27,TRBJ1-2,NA,TGTGCCAGCAGTTTTCGGGGGGCGAATGGCTACACCTTC,CASSFRGANGYTF
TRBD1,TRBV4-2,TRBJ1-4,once,TGTGCCAGCAGCCCCGGTATTAGGGACAGGGGTGAAAAACTGTTTTTT,CASSPGIRDRGEKLFF
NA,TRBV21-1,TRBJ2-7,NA,TGTGCCAGCAGCGGAAGAAGCGGGAGGGTCCACGAGCAGTACTTC,CASSGRSGRVHEQYF
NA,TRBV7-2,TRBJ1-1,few,TGTGCCAGCAGCTTATGGACTCAAGCGAACACTGAAGCTTTCTTT,CASSLWTQANTEAFF
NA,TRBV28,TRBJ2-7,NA,TGTGCCAGCAGTCCTATATCCTCGGGGGTAGGGGAGCAGTACTTC,CASSPISSGVGEQYF
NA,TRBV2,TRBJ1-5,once,TGTGCCAGCCGAGGGCCCGGGTACAATCAGCCCCAGCATTTT,CASRGPGYNQPQHF
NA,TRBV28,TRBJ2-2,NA,TGTGCCAGCAGTTTATTAAACACCGGGGAGCTGTTTTTT,CASSLLNTGELFF
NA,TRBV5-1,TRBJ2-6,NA,TGCGCCAGCAGCCCTGGGGCAGGCCGCTCTGGGGCCAACGTCCTGACTTTC,CASSPGAGRSGANVLTF